The present TCR beta chain was sequenced within a study of spatial heterogeneity in lung cancer. Background on the study: Sequences of the beta chain were consistently detected in greater numbers than alpha-chain sequences. A unique TCR and UMI combination showed up more than ten times in raw reads, on average.

This clonotype occurred a few times. Antigen: not known. Germline V CDR1 and CDR2: SGHNT, YYREEE (reference sequence). Trimming cost V 4 bases and J 7 bases, with 16 bases left between them. This CDR3 is 14 amino acids long. Regarding the study as a whole: Tumor TCRs that were ubiquitous and expanded showed up in blood more at resection than follow-up.

Sample time point: sample taken at primary tumor resection. The input material, whole RNA from tumor, nontumor lung or frozen PBMC, was sequenced unsorted. Samples were obtained from approximately 76 donors, all untreated early-stage non-small cell lung cancer patients. MiXCR was run by TCRdb on the 5' RACE reads, yielding one entry per CDR3 protein. The table lists about 50,000 distinct CDR3 sequences, around 7.6% of them singletons. The input for sequencing was PBMCs, taken at surgery. The chain has TRBV5-4 and TRBJ2-3; D may be TRBD1 (5 bases). This TCR came from a female donor with early-stage non-small cell lung cancer. CDR3 nucleotide sequence: TGTGCCAGCAGCGATACACGACAGCCTAATACGCAGTATTTT. This codes for CASSDTRQPNTQYF.